A selection of T cell receptor beta chains follows, all from one sample in a study of cytomegalovirus exposure and HLA in healthy donors. Repertoires were generated with immunoSEQ multiplex PCR, while TCRdb's copy carries only in-frame clones and drops some. The sample shows 130,000 or so clones, 70% to 75% of them seen only once. Sequencing was carried out using PBMCs. The receptors come from a woman aged 40 to 50 in good health and CMV-seropositive. Each CDR3 is given with its conserved first and last residue. The order of the fields is D gene, V gene, J gene, clone size, CDR3 DNA, CDR3 protein. The D gene is left open where the match is weak. Expanded clones are given a class, and other clones once, few, many or no size at all.

NA	TRBV28	TRBJ2-3	NA	TGTGCCAGCAGTTACGGCCGCGACAGCTTAGCAACCACAGATACGCAGTATTTT	CASSYGRDSLATTDTQYF
NA	TRBV18	TRBJ2-7	NA	TGTGCCAGCTCACCCGGACAGTCCCCCTACGAGCAGTACTTC	CASSPGQSPYEQYF
NA	TRBV28	TRBJ2-6	NA	TGTGCCAGCAGTTGGGCCTCGGGGGCCAACGTCCTGACTTTC	CASSWASGANVLTF
NA	TRBV4-3	TRBJ1-2	NA	TGCGCCAGCAGCCAAGAGGGCTATTCTAACTATGGCTACACCTTC	CASSQEGYSNYGYTF
TRBD1	TRBV9	TRBJ1-4	once	TGTGCCAGCAGCGCGGACAGGGGGCGAATCGGAGAGGAAAAACTGTTTTTT	CASSADRGRIGEEKLFF
NA	TRBV11-3	TRBJ2-1	NA	TGTGCCAGCAGCTTAGATTACGTCGGAAGAGGGGGTTCGGTTTACAATGAGCAGTTCTTC	CASSLDYVGRGGSVYNEQFF
NA	TRBV6-1	TRBJ1-3	NA	TGTGCCAGCGGGGAGGGTACAGCCTCTGGAAACACCATATATTTT	CASGEGTASGNTIYF
TRBD2	TRBV19	TRBJ2-7	NA	TGTGCCAGTAGTATCAGGGAGGGTAGCGAGCAGTACTTC	CASSIREGSEQYF
TRBD1	TRBV18	TRBJ2-7	NA	TGTGCCAGCTCACAACAAACGGGACAGGGCGAGCAGTACTTC	CASSQQTGQGEQYF
NA	TRBV15	TRBJ1-3	NA	TGTGCCACCCGTCCCGGGGAAAGGTCTGGAAACACCATATATTTT	CATRPGERSGNTIYF
NA	TRBV29-1	TRBJ1-1	NA	TGCAGCGTTGCCCGGGGGGACACTGAAGCTTTCTTT	CSVARGDTEAFF
NA	TRBV18	TRBJ2-7	NA	TGTGCCAGCTCACAGCACTACGAGCAGTACTTC	CASSQHYEQYF
TRBD2	TRBV15	TRBJ2-3	NA	TGTGCCACCAGCAGAGACGGTCGGGGGGACACAGATACGCAGTATTTT	CATSRDGRGDTDTQYF
TRBD1	TRBV28	TRBJ1-3	few	TGTGCCAGCAGTTCAATCGGGACAGATGGAAACACCATATATTTT	CASSSIGTDGNTIYF
TRBD1	TRBV10-3	TRBJ1-5	few	TGTGCCATCAGTGGGGGACAGGGGAATCAGCCCCAGCATTTT	CAISGGQGNQPQHF
NA	TRBV10-3	TRBJ1-1	NA	TGTGCCATCAGCCTGAGGGGGAGCAACACTGAAGCTTTCTTT	CAISLRGSNTEAFF
NA	TRBV6-4	TRBJ2-1	NA	TGTGCCAGCAGTCGGGAGTTGGGTAATGAGCAGTTCTTC	CASSRELGNEQFF
NA	TRBV5-1	TRBJ2-3	NA	TGCGCCAGCAGCCTTGGCGGGGGCAGTCGCACAGATACGCAGTATTTT	CASSLGGGSRTDTQYF
TRBD1	TRBV27	TRBJ1-2	NA	TGTGCCAGCAGTGGCGGGACAGGGATCCTGGATGGCTATGGCTACACCTTC	CASSGGTGILDGYGYTF
TRBD2	TRBV10-2	TRBJ2-1	few	TGCGCCAGCAGTGAGAGTCTAGCGGGAGGTGAGCAGTTCTTC	CASSESLAGGEQFF
NA	TRBV6-5	TRBJ1-1	NA	TGTGCCAGCAGATTACAGGGGAACACTGAAGCTTTCTTT	CASRLQGNTEAFF
TRBD2	TRBV28	TRBJ2-3	NA	TGTGCCAGCAGTTTCATGCGGGGGGGCGGCACAGATACGCAGTATTTT	CASSFMRGGGTDTQYF
TRBD1	TRBV15	TRBJ2-5	NA	TGTGCCACCAGAGAGACAGGGCAAGAGACCCAGTACTTC	CATRETGQETQYF
NA	TRBV6-1	TRBJ1-1	NA	TGTGCCAGCAGCGAGGCGATGAACACTGAAGCTTTCTTT	CASSEAMNTEAFF
NA	TRBV18	TRBJ2-1	NA	TGTGCCAGCTCACCAGATCGGGGGAGAATCGACAATGAGCAGTTCTTC	CASSPDRGRIDNEQFF
NA	TRBV6-5	TRBJ2-1	few	TGTGCCAGCAGTTACGGTGCCTTAGCCGATGAGCAGTTCTTC	CASSYGALADEQFF
TRBD1	TRBV19	TRBJ1-1	NA	TGTGCCAGTACTTCCCAGGGGGCTGAAGCTTTCTTT	CASTSQGAEAFF
TRBD1	TRBV27	TRBJ1-1	once	TGTGCCAGCAGTTTATCTGTCACAGGGGGCACTGAAGCTTTCTTT	CASSLSVTGGTEAFF
TRBD1	TRBV7-8	TRBJ1-1	NA	TGTGCCAGCAGCTTAGCCAGGGGGGTAGGGACTGAAGCTTTCTTT	CASSLARGVGTEAFF
NA	TRBV5-1	TRBJ2-7	NA	TGCGCCAGCAGCCGGCTTGGAACAGACTACGAGCAGTACTTC	CASSRLGTDYEQYF
TRBD2	TRBV5-1	TRBJ2-7	NA	TGCGCCAGCAGTCGGACTAGCGGGGCCTACGAGCAGTACTTC	CASSRTSGAYEQYF
NA	TRBV15	TRBJ2-7	once	TGTGCCACCAGCAGAGCAGGGTCCCTGGGCGAGCAGTACTTC	CATSRAGSLGEQYF
TRBD2	TRBV29-1	TRBJ2-1	NA	TGCAGCGGAGGGAGCGGGAGGTCCTACAATGAGCAGTTCTTC	CSGGSGRSYNEQFF
NA	TRBV5-1	TRBJ1-1	NA	TGCGCCAGCAGCTTGGAGGCCGGGAGGAACACTGAAGCTTTCTTT	CASSLEAGRNTEAFF
NA	TRBV5-1	TRBJ1-4	NA	TGCGCCAGCAGCTTGGAAGTCGCGGGGTATGAAAAACTGTTTTTT	CASSLEVAGYEKLFF
TRBD2	TRBV5-8	TRBJ2-5	NA	TGTGCCAGCAGCTTGACGGGGGGGGCCCAGTACTTC	CASSLTGGAQYF
TRBD2	TRBV4-2	TRBJ2-7	NA	TGTGCCAGCAGCCAACCAGGGACTAGCGGGAGGAACTCCTACGAGCAGTACTTC	CASSQPGTSGRNSYEQYF
NA	TRBV28	TRBJ1-2	NA	TGTGCCAGCAGTTTATACCCTGGCGGGGGCTATGGCTACACCTTC	CASSLYPGGGYGYTF
NA	TRBV6-1	TRBJ1-3	NA	TGTGCCAGCAGTGCTACAAAAGAGGCGGGAAACACCATATATTTT	CASSATKEAGNTIYF
NA	TRBV4-1	TRBJ1-4	NA	TGCGCCAGCAGCCATACCGGGACTCCTTCAACTAATGAAAAACTGTTTTTT	CASSHTGTPSTNEKLFF
NA	TRBV23-1	TRBJ2-7	once	TGCGCCAGCAGTCAAACAGCCACCCGCGAGCAGTACTTC	CASSQTATREQYF